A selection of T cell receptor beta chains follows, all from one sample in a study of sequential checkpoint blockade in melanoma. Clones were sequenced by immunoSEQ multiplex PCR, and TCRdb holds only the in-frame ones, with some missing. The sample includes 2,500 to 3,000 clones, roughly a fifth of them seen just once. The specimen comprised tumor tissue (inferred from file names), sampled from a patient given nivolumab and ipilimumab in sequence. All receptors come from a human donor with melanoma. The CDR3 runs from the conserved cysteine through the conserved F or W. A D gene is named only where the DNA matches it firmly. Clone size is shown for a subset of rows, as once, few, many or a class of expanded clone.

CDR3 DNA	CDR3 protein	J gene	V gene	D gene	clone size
TGTGCCAGCAGTCACCTCGACAGGATTAATGAAAAACTGTTTTTT	CASSHLDRINEKLFF	TRBJ1-4	TRBV6-8	NA	NA
TGCAGCGCCCCGACTAGCGGGGGGAACTACAATGAGCAGTTCTTC	CSAPTSGGNYNEQFF	TRBJ2-1	TRBV29-1	TRBD2	NA
TGTGCCAGCAGCTCTCAAACAGGGCTCAATCAAGAGACCCAGTACTTC	CASSSQTGLNQETQYF	TRBJ2-5	TRBV11-3	NA	many
TGTGCCACCAGCAGAGGTGCAGGACGCACAGATACGCAGTATTTT	CATSRGAGRTDTQYF	TRBJ2-3	TRBV15	NA	NA
TGTGCCATCAAGTCCGGGACTAGCTCTTACAATGAGCAGTTCTTC	CAIKSGTSSYNEQFF	TRBJ2-1	TRBV12-2	NA	few
TGTGCCAGCAGTTACTCCCCGGGAGGGGGCACAGATACGCAGTATTTT	CASSYSPGGGTDTQYF	TRBJ2-3	TRBV6-8	TRBD2	medium-sized
TGTGCCAGCAGTGAAGAAGGTTTATCACCCCTCCACTTT	CASSEEGLSPLHF	TRBJ1-6	TRBV25-1	NA	large
TGTGCCAGCAGCTGGGGACAGGCTGCCTCTGGGGCCAACGTCCTGACTTTC	CASSWGQAASGANVLTF	TRBJ2-6	TRBV25-1	TRBD1	large
TGTGCCAGCAGCCACGGACTTACGAACACCGGGGAGCTGTTTTTT	CASSHGLTNTGELFF	TRBJ2-2	TRBV11-3	NA	medium-sized
TGTGCCACCAGCAGAGCAGGACAGAACTACGAGCAGTACTTC	CATSRAGQNYEQYF	TRBJ2-7	TRBV15	NA	few